Each of the 16 T cell receptor beta chains below was sequenced from the same sample in a study of cytomegalovirus exposure and HLA in healthy donors. Use of 60 Vbeta and 13 Jbeta primers characterized the PCR. Repertoires were generated with immunoSEQ multiplex PCR, while TCRdb's copy carries only in-frame clones and drops some. The repertoire includes approximately 250,000 clones, 80% to 90% of them detected once, and about 0.22% sits in the top ten. What was sequenced was PBMCs. The receptors were sampled from a girl aged 2-10 years in good health and CMV-seronegative.

CDR3 coding DNA: TGTGCCAGCAGCTCCTCAACCGGGAAGCTATACACCTTC. It specifies CASSSSTGKLYTF. J is TRBJ1-2 and V is TRBV5-4; D gene uncertain. The germline V and J ends were trimmed by 3 bases and 11 bases, with 17 bases remaining between them. The CDR3 is 13 amino acids. Germline V CDR1 and CDR2: SGHNT, YYREEE (reference sequence).

This rearrangement joins TRBV11-3 to TRBJ2-3; 8 nucleotides agree with TRBD1. Germline loops: CDR1 SGHNT, CDR2 YENEEA. Trimming cost V 4 bases and J 4 bases; bases outside gene matches: 1. This CDR3 has 13 amino acids. CDR3 residues: CASSSRGPDTQYF. The CDR3, as DNA: TGTGCCAGCAGCTCCAGGGGGCCAGATACGCAGTATTTT.

The chain carries TRBV6-1 and TRBJ2-2; 7 bases match TRBD1. The CDR3 runs 14 residues. Germline V gives CDR1 MNHNS, CDR2 SASEGT. Trimming at V came to 8 bases and at J to 3 bases, leaving 6 bases not matched to a gene. DNA for the CDR3: TGTGCCAGCGTTCCACAGGGGCACACCGGGGAGCTGTTTTTT. Residues: CASVPQGHTGELFF.

The chain employs TRBV6-5 and TRBJ2-5, with 9 bases matching TRBD2. This CDR3 is 15 amino acids long. Germline trimming cut 6 bases from V and 5 bases from J; bases unmatched to any gene: 10. CDR1 MNHEY and CDR2 SVGAGI come from the germline V gene. The CDR3 nucleotides are TGTGCCAGCAGGGGAGGGCGGGGGGGCTATGAGACCCAGTACTTC. This sequence encodes CASRGGRGGYETQYF.

This clone was seen a single time. The chain combines TRBV4-1 with TRBJ2-7; 10 bases fit TRBD2. Looked up from germline, CDR1 is MGHRA and CDR2 is YSYEKL. This CDR3 has 13 amino acids. Germline trimming cut 6 bases from V and 9 bases from J; bases unmatched to any gene: 8. The CDR3 sequence: CASSQGLAISQYF. The CDR3 DNA follows: TGCGCCAGCAGTCAGGGACTAGCGATATCGCAGTACTTC.

J is TRBJ1-4 and V is TRBV5-1; TRBD1 matches at 7 bases. V lost 3 bases, J lost 7 bases, and 6 bases stayed unmatched. Germline CDR1 reads SGHRS; CDR2 reads YFSETQ. This CDR3 spans 14 amino acids. CDR3 nucleotides: TGCGCCAGCAGCTCACAGGGGAAGGGTGAAAAACTGTTTTTT. Residues: CASSSQGKGEKLFF.

This clone has only one observation. V and J are TRBV4-1 and TRBJ2-6; no firm D call. The length of the CDR3 is 15 residues. Trimming shortened V by 1 base and J by 3 bases, and 7 bases separated the two germline ends. Germline V CDR1 and CDR2: MGHRA, YSYEKL. CDR3 amino acids: CASSQGVHGANVLTF. The CDR3 coding sequence is TGCGCCAGCAGCCAAGGTGTTCATGGGGCCAACGTCCTGACTTTC.

V and J are TRBV6-6 and TRBJ2-5, with TRBD1 matching over 9 bases. The V and J ends lost 5 bases and 5 bases, in that order; junction bases with no gene match: 12. The CDR3 extends over 16 amino acids. Germline lookup yields CDR1 MNHNY and CDR2 SVGAGI (reference sequence). CDR3 region: CASSLGTGKVRETQYF. The CDR3 DNA follows: TGTGCCAGCAGTCTCGGGACAGGGAAGGTTCGGGAGACCCAGTACTTC.

DNA of the CDR3: TGTGCCAGCAGCTTAGTCCGGGGGAGCAATCAGCCCCAGCATTTT. It specifies CASSLVRGSNQPQHF. The chain uses TRBV7-2 and TRBJ1-5, with D possibly being TRBD1 (5 bases). V gave up 1 base and J gave up 1 base, with 8 bases separating them. CDR3 length: 15 amino acids. Germline CDR1 reads SGHTA; CDR2 reads FQGNSA.

The rearrangement uses TRBV19 and TRBJ2-7, with TRBD2 identical over 7 bases. Germline trimming cut 3 bases from V and 5 bases from J; bases unmatched to any gene: 7. Germline lookup yields CDR1 LNHDA and CDR2 SQIVND (reference sequence). This CDR3 is built from 14 residues. The CDR3 region is CASSMWAGDHEQYF. The CDR3, as DNA: TGTGCCAGTAGTATGTGGGCGGGAGACCACGAGCAGTACTTC.

The CDR3: CASSSYSGGTQYF. The CDR3 DNA reads as TGTGCCAGCAGCTCCTACTCAGGGGGGACCCAGTACTTC. The V call is TRBV11-2, the J call TRBJ2-5; 7 bases line up with TRBD1. Germline V CDR1 and CDR2: SGHAT, FQNNGV. J gave up 7 bases and V 4 bases, and 6 bases lay outside the gene matches. This CDR3 has 13 amino acids.

This clone turned up a few times. This rearrangement joins TRBV6-1 to TRBJ2-1; 9 bases match TRBD1. Germline CDR1 MNHNS, CDR2 SASEGT. The CDR3 has 14 residues. V trimming: 6 bases; J trimming: 5 bases; junction bases outside the gene matches: 5. In DNA form, the CDR3 reads TGTGCCAGCAGCCGGGACAGGGACCACAATGAGCAGTTCTTC. Encoded protein: CASSRDRDHNEQFF.

The V and J genes are TRBV30 and TRBJ2-5; 7 bases agree with TRBD2. The end of the DNA fits TRBJ2-7 better, so the J call may be wrong. Germline CDR1 is GTSNPN and CDR2 is SVGIG (reference sequence). This CDR3 region has 14 residues. The CDR3 nucleotides read TGTGCCTGGAGTGTGGGGGGGAACCCCTACGAGCAGTACTTC. It translates to CAWSVGGNPYEQYF.

The rearrangement uses TRBV11-2 and TRBJ2-1; no clear D. The CDR3 totals 15 residues. V lost 6 bases, J lost 6 bases, and 18 bases lay in between. Looked up from germline, CDR1 is SGHAT and CDR2 is FQNNGV. CDR3 DNA: TGTGCCAGCAGGAAACTGACGGGTACTGGCAATGAGCAGTTCTTC. Translation: CASRKLTGTGNEQFF. Based on the CDR3 plus reference TRBV11-2 and TRBJ2-1, the full variable domain is EAGVAQSPRYKIIEKRQSVAFWCNPISGHATLYWYQQILGQGPKLLIQFQNNGVVDDSQLPKDRFSAERLKGVDSTLKIQPAKLEDSAVYLCASRKLTGTGNEQFFGPGTRLTVL.

V is TRBV19 and J is TRBJ2-2, with TRBD1 matching 10 bases. The V segment lost 8 bases and the J segment 3 bases; nucleotides outside the gene matches: 3. The CDR3 contains 14 residues. In germline, CDR1 is LNHDA, CDR2 SQIVND (reference sequence). The CDR3 spells CASWGTGDTGELFF. The DNA of the CDR3 is TGTGCCAGTTGGGGGACAGGGGACACCGGGGAGCTGTTTTTT.

The chain employs TRBV5-6 and TRBJ1-2, with 8 positions matching TRBD1. V lost 3 bases and J lost 6; bases outside the gene matches: 10. This CDR3 comprises 15 residues. CDR1 is SGHDT and CDR2 is YYEEEE in the germline V gene. Here the CDR3 reads CASSWGQGAIDGYTF. In DNA, the CDR3 is TGTGCCAGCAGCTGGGGCCAGGGGGCAATCGATGGCTACACCTTC.